The 16 T cell receptor beta chains given below trace back to one sample, sequenced in a study of regulatory T cells in long-lasting Graves disease. Investigators prepared the TCR beta libraries by applying iRepertoire HTBI primers and Arm-PCR of CDR3 regions. A single record per CDR3 protein comes from TCRdb applying MiXCR to the multiplex PCR reads. This table has 450,000 to 700,000 distinct CDR3 sequences, roughly 13% appearing once. Time point noted: newly diagnosed GD, antithyroid drugs for less than 3 months. Extracted PBMC RNA gave rise to the TCR library. The data were also submitted as part of a second study, on T cells in Graves' hyperthyroidism and ophthalmopathy.

Specimen: peripheral blood mononuclear cells (PBMCs), collected at new diagnosis, from a patient treated with antithyroid drugs. The source is a man aged 25-40 years with Graves disease.

The genes are TRBV10-2 and TRBJ2-4; TRBD2 is a possible D gene (5 bases). The CDR3 is 15 residues long. V was shortened by 4 bases and J by 0 bases, with 10 bases between the two germline ends. Germline V gene lookup returns CDR1 WSHSY and CDR2 SAAADI. The CDR3 loop is CASSVRGLAKNIQYF. The CDR3 DNA follows: TGCGCCAGCAGTGTAAGAGGACTAGCCAAAAACATTCAGTACTTC.

This clonotype was seen a single time. The chain uses TRBV9 and TRBJ2-1, with 11 bases that match TRBD2. The junction had 14 bases not matched to a gene; V was cut back by 3 bases and J by 0 bases. Germline CDR1 is SGDLS and CDR2 is YYNGEE. CDR3 size: 20 residues. Here the CDR3 DNA reads TGTGCCAGCAGCGCGCCGGGACTAGCGGCTCGGGGTGGCTCCTACAATGAGCAGTTCTTC. This sequence encodes CASSAPGLAARGGSYNEQFF.

Of note for this clonotype: A much larger clone is a single base away; this may be a read error. This likely comes from a read error, as the CDR3 has no conserved phenylalanine or tryptophan at its end. The CDR3 protein is CASRHFSGSRPYEQYL. The CDR3 DNA follows: TGTGCCAGCAGACACTTTAGCGGGAGCCGGCCGTACGAGCAGTACCTC. This chain joins TRBV28 and TRBJ2-7, with 9 bases fitting TRBD2. CDR1 is MDHEN and CDR2 is SYDVKM in the germline V gene. The CDR3 totals 16 residues. The ends lost 6 bases at V and 4 bases at J; junction bases unmatched: 13.

The table lists this clonotype with many counts. The chain couples TRBV20-1 to TRBJ2-1; D not resolved. This CDR3 has 14 amino acids. Germline V gene data show CDR1 as DFQATT and CDR2 as SNEGSKA (reference sequence). Trimming stripped 6 bases from V and 4 bases from J, with 16 bases between. Here the CDR3 reads CSAPTPEDYNEQFF. The DNA of the CDR3 is TGCAGTGCCCCGACCCCGGAAGATTACAATGAGCAGTTCTTC.

This clonotype has at least ten counts. The chain recombines TRBV2 with TRBJ1-1, with D perhaps matching TRBD1 (6 bases). CDR1 is SNHLY and CDR2 is FYNNEI in the germline V gene. Trimming removed 8 bases from V and 7 bases from J, with 20 bases in between. The CDR3 runs 14 residues. The CDR3 loop reads CASGGNLRMGEAFF. The DNA for the CDR3 is TGTGCCAGCGGGGGCAATTTGAGAATGGGTGAAGCTTTCTTT.

This clonotype was observed a few times. This rearrangement joins TRBV20-1 to TRBJ1-1, with 7 bases aligning to TRBD1. In germline, CDR1 is DFQATT, CDR2 SNEGSKA (reference sequence). This CDR3 spans 13 amino acids. V lost 4 bases, J lost 0 bases, and 2 bases stayed unmatched. The CDR3 DNA sequence: TGCAGTGCTAAAGACAGGGTGAACACTGAAGCTTTCTTT. As protein: CSAKDRVNTEAFF.

Worth noting for this clonotype: This may stem from a read error, because a much larger clone lies one nucleotide away. This chain uses TRBV10-3 with TRBJ2-2, with 9 positions matching TRBD1. The CDR3 sequence is 15 residues long. Per the germline V gene, CDR1 is ENHRY and CDR2 is SYGVKD. The CDR3 spells CAVRGDREGTGELFF. CDR3 nucleotides: TGTGCCGTCAGGGGGGACAGGGAGGGCACCGGGGAGCTGTTTTTT.

This clonotype was observed a handful of times. This may come from a read error, since a much larger clone is one base off. This chain uses TRBV20-1 with TRBJ1-1; D unresolved. This CDR3 contains 12 residues. CDR1 DFQATT and CDR2 SNEGSKA come from the germline V gene (reference sequence). With 3 bases removed from V and 1 base from J, the gap between germline ends came to 6 bases. CDR3 nucleotide sequence: TGCAGTGCTAGTAGGAGGAACACTGAAGCTTTCTTT. It encodes CSASRRNTEAFF.

There are a few counts of this clonotype. A read error may explain this, as a much larger clone is one base away. This chain uses TRBV7-8 with TRBJ2-1; 14 bases align to TRBD2. The CDR3 length is 16 residues. The germline gives CDR1 SGHVS, CDR2 FQNEAQ. The CDR3 reads CASSPYGTSGSNEQSF. The CDR3 bases are TGTGCCAGCAGCCCATACGGGACTAGCGGGAGCAATGAGCAGTCCTTC.

Concerning this clonotype itself: A read error is possible here, since a much larger clone lies one base away. This chain links TRBV6-2 or TRBV6-3 with TRBJ2-7; 9 bases map to TRBD1. Germline V lookup: CDR1 MNHEY, CDR2 SVGEGT. The CDR3 totals 13 residues. The CDR3 sequence is CAGSRDRAHEQYF. The CDR3 DNA reads TGTGCCGGCAGCCGGGACAGGGCGCACGAGCAGTACTTC.

This clonotype has more than one count but fewer than ten. This clone may be a read error of a much larger clone one base away. CDR3 nucleotide sequence: TGCAGTGCTACCGAGAACACCGGGGAGCTGTTTTTT. Its translation: CSATENTGELFF. The chain links TRBV20-1 to TRBJ2-2, with no clear D. The germline gives CDR1 DFQATT, CDR2 SNEGSKA (reference sequence). The CDR3 runs to 12 residues. V shed 4 bases and J shed 1 base, with 4 bases lying between them.

This clonotype came up a few times. The CDR3 loop is CASSPLSNQETQYF. CDR3 DNA sequence: TGTGCCAGCAGCCCCCTCAGCAACCAAGAGACCCAGTACTTC. This chain uses TRBV28 with TRBJ2-5, with D unclear. This CDR3 is built from 14 residues. From germline, CDR1 is MDHEN and CDR2 SYDVKM. The germline V and J ends were trimmed by 6 bases and 0 bases, with 11 bases remaining between them.

In its sample, this clonotype was seen many times. This sequence joins TRBV12-3 or TRBV12-4 and TRBJ1-2, with 12 nucleotides matching TRBD1. The ends lost 0 bases at V and 7 bases at J; junction bases unmatched: 3. This CDR3 is 15 amino acids long. The CDR3 sequence is CASSLAGTGGRGYTF. The CDR3 DNA reads TGTGCCAGCAGTTTAGCCGGGACAGGGGGCCGTGGCTACACCTTC.

This chain connects TRBV7-2 to TRBJ1-6; D perhaps matches TRBD1 (5 bases). Germline loops: CDR1 SGHTA, CDR2 FQGNSA. The CDR3 spans 18 residues. The V end lost 5 bases, the J end lost 1 base, and 18 bases lay between the germline ends. The CDR3 DNA reads TGTGCCAGCAGCCCTCGCAGGGTCGGTGGATCCTATAATTCACCCCTCCACTTT. Encoded protein: CASSPRRVGGSYNSPLHF.

This clonotype was counted only a few times. The rearrangement joins TRBV5-1 to TRBJ1-5; 7 nucleotides match TRBD1. The trim removed 0 bases at V and 3 bases at J, leaving 6 bases unmatched. CDR1 SGHRS and CDR2 YFSETQ come from the germline V gene. The CDR3 runs 16 residues. CDR3 sequence reads: CASSLELTGINQPQHF. The CDR3 coding sequence is TGCGCCAGCAGCTTGGAGTTGACAGGGATCAATCAGCCCCAGCATTTT.

The J gene is TRBJ1-2, the V gene TRBV10-3; TRBD1 matches at 7 bases. There are 15 residues in the CDR3. The germline gives CDR1 ENHRY, CDR2 SYGVKD. V shed 6 bases and J 4 bases; nucleotides not matched to a gene: 11. The CDR3 sequence is CAIRDRVTGSYGYTF. The DNA for the CDR3 is TGTGCCATCAGAGACAGGGTAACGGGTAGCTATGGCTACACCTTC.